This TCR beta chain was obtained from a study of blood T cell repertoires in COVID-19. The overall study: Donors in the United States, Italy and Spain gave samples during acute or convalescent COVID-19. PBMCs, B-cell-depleted T cells, or T cells provided the cDNA or gDNA that made up the material.

Original methodology: The authors estimated nucleated cell counts from reference gene primer amplification. Clones were read by immunoSEQ multiplex PCR, and TCRdb kept only the in-frame ones, dropping some. V and J calls and clone size are given by that table; D and trimming were obtained from the DNA. This table holds some 130,000 clones, about 89% found once. The V gene end was trimmed by 7 bases and the J gene end by 7 bases; junction bases not matched to a gene: 9. CDR3 size: 15 residues. Per the germline V gene, CDR1 is LNHDA and CDR2 is SQIVND (reference sequence). Sequenced input: peripheral blood. The chain uses TRBV19 and TRBJ2-1, with 11 nucleotides matching TRBD1. This clonotype was sampled from a man aged 45-60 years with active or convalescent COVID-19. CDR3 amino acids: CASTSGQGAWNEQFF. The DNA for the CDR3 is TGTGCCAGTACCTCCGGACAGGGGGCTTGGAATGAGCAGTTCTTC.